One sample yielded the 24 T cell receptor beta chains listed below, sequenced in a study of OX40 agonist ivuxolimab in advanced cancers. TCRdb's copy holds only in-frame clones and misses some; the assay was immunoSEQ multiplex PCR. The sample consists of tens of thousands of clones, about 73% of them appearing once. This specimen consisted of CD4+ or CD8+ T cells sorted from blood, obtained in a trial of the OX40 agonist ivuxolimab. The receptors were sampled from an adult with an advanced solid tumor such as melanoma, head and neck, liver or kidney cancer.

The genes are TRBV7-2 and TRBJ1-1; D unresolved. The CDR3 has 13 residues. V lost 3 bases and J lost 8, with 13 bases in between. From germline, CDR1 is SGHTA and CDR2 FQGNSA. CDR3 DNA: TGTGCCAGCAGCTTGGGAACGGTGGGAGAAGCTTTCTTT. Protein product: CASSLGTVGEAFF.

The V call is TRBV7-8, the J call TRBJ1-2, with 11 bases fitting TRBD1. V dropped 4 bases and J dropped 4; count of bases not matched to a gene: 11. The CDR3 covers 17 residues. Germline V gene sequence: CDR1 SGHVS, CDR2 FQNEAQ. The CDR3 coding sequence is TGTGCCAGCAGCTCCCGGGACAGGGGGAAGTATAGCTATGGCTACACCTTC. It encodes CASSSRDRGKYSYGYTF.

The chain couples TRBV27 to TRBJ1-2; the match to TRBD1 covers 9 bases. CDR3 length: 15 residues. The V gene's germline CDR1 is MNHEY and CDR2 SMNVEV (reference sequence). Unmatched junction bases numbered 10, after V lost 5 bases and J lost 6 bases. The CDR3 protein is CASSIHARQGDGYTF. The CDR3 DNA follows: TGTGCCAGCAGTATACACGCCCGACAGGGGGATGGCTACACCTTC.

The table lists this clone with a few counts. V gene TRBV28 combines with J gene TRBJ1-1; TRBD1 might be the D (6 bases). The CDR3 spans 17 residues. With 4 bases removed from V and 1 base from J, the gap between germline ends came to 19 bases. Germline V gene sequence: CDR1 MDHEN, CDR2 SYDVKM. In DNA form, the CDR3 reads TGTGCCAGCAGTTCCTATTGGGGGGCAGGGCAGAACACTGAAGCTTTCTTT. The encoded protein is CASSSYWGAGQNTEAFF.

The chain recombines TRBV21-1 with TRBJ2-1; TRBD2, the table's D call, was not compared with the DNA. TRBV21-1 is flagged as a pseudogene. There are 15 residues in the CDR3. CDR3 in DNA: TGTGCCAGCACAATTCTAGCGGCCAAATACAATGAGCAGTTCTTC. It translates to CASTILAAKYNEQFF.

This chain connects TRBV11-2 to TRBJ1-1; 7 nucleotides align to TRBD1. Per germline, CDR1 SGHAT and CDR2 FQNNGV. The CDR3 runs 13 residues. With 5 bases clipped from V and 7 bases from J, the junction kept 7 bases outside the gene matches. The CDR3 DNA sequence: TGTGCCAGCAGCCCGGGACAGCGTCTTGAAGCTTTCTTT. Its translation: CASSPGQRLEAFF. The entire variable domain, with the rest obtained from reference TRBV11-2 and TRBJ1-1, is as follows: EAGVAQSPRYKIIEKRQSVAFWCNPISGHATLYWYQQILGQGPKLLIQFQNNGVVDDSQLPKDRFSAERLKGVDSTLKIQPAKLEDSAVYLCASSPGQRLEAFFGQGTRLTVV.

This clone was picked up a small number of times. The rearrangement uses TRBV11-2 and TRBJ2-7; 9 bases match TRBD2. CDR1 and CDR2 (germline): SGHAT, FQNNGV. There are 15 residues in the CDR3. Trimming took 0 bases from V and 2 from J; bases not matched to a gene: 2. CDR3 loop: CASSLEAGGTYEQYF. The CDR3 bases are TGTGCCAGCAGCTTAGAAGCGGGAGGTACCTACGAGCAGTACTTC.

The J gene is TRBJ2-1, the V gene TRBV27; 8 bases agree with TRBD2. The CDR3 consists of 15 residues. With V trimmed by 8 bases and J by 7 bases, 13 bases remained unmatched. Looked up from germline, CDR1 is MNHEY and CDR2 is SMNVEV (reference sequence). The CDR3 spells CASGYQGLVGNEQFF. The CDR3 coding sequence is TGTGCCAGCGGGTACCAGGGACTAGTCGGTAATGAGCAGTTCTTC.

The V gene is TRBV29-1, the J gene TRBJ1-1; possibly TRBD1 for D (5 bases). Trimming left V 1 base short and J 5 bases short, with 14 bases between. The CDR3 covers 14 residues. The V gene's germline CDR1 is SQVTM and CDR2 ANQGSEA. The CDR3 sequence: CSVEALVGGTEAFF. CDR3 coding DNA: TGCAGCGTTGAAGCGCTGGTCGGGGGGACTGAAGCTTTCTTT.

Details on this clone: Other DNA sequences of this sample code for an identical CDR3. The chain employs TRBV7-2 and TRBJ2-3, with a weak D call TRBD2 (6 bases). V was trimmed by 2 bases and J by 4 bases, leaving 10 bases between them. The CDR3 covers 14 residues. Germline values: CDR1 SGHTA, CDR2 FQGNSA. Here the CDR3 DNA reads TGTGCCAGCAGCTTATCGGGGGTAGCAGATACGCAGTATTTT. This codes for CASSLSGVADTQYF. The whole variable domain, remainder taken from reference TRBV7-2 and TRBJ2-3, is GAGVSQSPSNKVTEKGKDVELRCDPISGHTALYWYRQSLGQGLEFLIYFQGNSAPDKSGLPSDRFSAERTGGSVSTLTIQRTQQEDSAVYLCASSLSGVADTQYFGPGTRLTVL.

The chain links TRBV11-2 to TRBJ2-3; TRBD2 agrees at 11 bases. The V gene's germline CDR1 is SGHAT and CDR2 FQNNGV. This CDR3 has 17 amino acids. V dropped 3 bases and J dropped 4; count of bases not matched to a gene: 9. The CDR3 protein is CASSFPTSGRASDTQYF. Written as DNA, the CDR3 is TGTGCCAGCAGCTTTCCTACTAGCGGGAGAGCGTCAGATACGCAGTATTTT.

The V call is TRBV18, the J call TRBJ2-7, with a weak D call TRBD2 (7 bases). Trimming took off 5 bases at V and 3 bases at J, with 17 bases between the two ends. This CDR3 contains 15 residues. From germline, CDR1 is KGHSH and CDR2 LQKENI. The CDR3: CASSRSGGLNYEQYF. The CDR3 DNA reads as TGTGCCAGCTCAAGGTCGGGGGGCCTCAACTACGAGCAGTACTTC.

This chain uses TRBV30 with TRBJ2-5; D remains unclear. This CDR3 region has 13 residues. V was shortened by 2 bases and J by 5 bases, with 12 bases between the two germline ends. Germline assignment: CDR1 GTSNPN and CDR2 SVGIG (reference sequence). DNA of the CDR3: TGTGCCTGGAGTATTAGAGGTGCGGAGACCCAGTACTTC. Amino acid sequence: CAWSIRGAETQYF.

The chain joins TRBV7-2 to TRBJ1-1; 7 bases align to TRBD1. The CDR3 sequence is 13 residues long. Germline loops: CDR1 SGHTA, CDR2 FQGNSA. The junction had 7 bases not matched to a gene; V was cut back by 5 bases and J by 7 bases. The CDR3 DNA reads as TGTGCCAGCAGCCACAGGGGTATCGGTGAAGCTTTCTTT. Its protein product is CASSHRGIGEAFF.

The chain carries TRBV4-3 and TRBJ1-4; the match to TRBD1 covers 10 bases. The CDR3 sequence is 15 residues long. The V and J ends lost 4 bases and 8 bases, in that order; junction bases with no gene match: 7. CDR1 and CDR2 from the germline V gene are LGHNA and YSLEER. The CDR3 loop reads CASSPGDRGGEKLFF. In DNA form, the CDR3 reads TGCGCCAGCAGCCCCGGGGACAGGGGCGGCGAAAAACTGTTTTTT.

This clone has more than one count but fewer than ten. The genes are TRBV7-3 and TRBJ1-1, with 10 positions matching TRBD1. Germline values: CDR1 SGHTA, CDR2 FQGTGA. J lost 6 bases, V lost 6 bases, and 13 bases had no gene match. This CDR3 is built from 16 residues. The CDR3 reads CASRPDKGTGEAEAFF. In DNA, the CDR3 is TGTGCCAGCAGGCCCGACAAAGGGACAGGGGAGGCTGAAGCTTTCTTT.

The V call is TRBV10-3, the J call TRBJ1-3; maybe TRBD1 (5 bases). CDR3 length equals 14 residues. CDR1 and CDR2 from the germline V gene are ENHRY and SYGVKD. Trimming shortened V by 6 bases and J by 0 bases, and 9 bases separated the two germline ends. This CDR3 reads CAIRGTLSGNTIYF. As DNA, the CDR3 is TGTGCCATCAGAGGGACCCTCTCTGGAAACACCATATATTTT.

The V gene is TRBV4-1, the J gene TRBJ2-3; no clear D. The length of the CDR3 is 16 residues. Trimming removed 9 bases from V and 0 bases from J, with 19 bases in between. Germline-derived CDR1 and CDR2 are MGHRA and YSYEKL. The CDR3 region has the DNA TGCGCCAGTCTCCCGAGACATTCTGCTAGCACAGATACGCAGTATTTT. It translates to CASLPRHSASTDTQYF.

This clone was recorded only once. The chain recombines TRBV9 with TRBJ1-1; D is perhaps TRBD1 (6 bases). V gave up 3 bases and J gave up 4 bases, with 10 bases separating them. Germline assignment: CDR1 SGDLS and CDR2 YYNGEE. This CDR3 region has 13 residues. The CDR3 region has the DNA TGTGCCAGCAGCGCCCGCAGGGGCACTGAAGCTTTCTTT. Translated, it gives CASSARRGTEAFF.

V is TRBV18 and J is TRBJ2-7; 9 bases agree with TRBD1. Per germline, CDR1 KGHSH and CDR2 LQKENI. The CDR3 runs 15 residues. V shed 6 bases, J shed 4 bases, and the junction held 10 bases outside the gene matches. The CDR3 is CASSLPGQGPYEQYF. For the CDR3, the DNA is TGTGCCAGCTCTCTACCGGGACAGGGACCGTACGAGCAGTACTTC.

The V and J genes are TRBV18 and TRBJ2-6; D is ambiguous. CDR1 is KGHSH and CDR2 is LQKENI in the germline V gene. The CDR3 is 15 residues long. With 2 bases removed from V and 0 bases from J, the gap between germline ends came to 5 bases. The CDR3 is CASSPIASGANVLTF. The DNA of the CDR3 is TGTGCCAGCTCACCAATTGCCTCTGGGGCCAACGTCCTGACTTTC.

V gene TRBV28 combines with J gene TRBJ2-7, with D perhaps assigned TRBD1 or TRBD2 (6 bases each). This CDR3 has 15 amino acids. In germline, CDR1 is MDHEN, CDR2 SYDVKM. The germline V and J ends were trimmed by 6 bases and 2 bases, with 17 bases remaining between them. Here the CDR3 reads CASRGAGQGTYEQYF. The CDR3 DNA reads as TGTGCCAGCAGGGGGGCGGGGCAGGGTACCTACGAGCAGTACTTC. Full variable domain (missing parts from reference TRBV28 and TRBJ2-7): DVKVTQSSRYLVKRTGEKVFLECVQDMDHENMFWYRQDPGLGLRLIYFSYDVKMKEKGDIPEGYSVSREKKERFSLILESASTNQTSMYLCASRGAGQGTYEQYFGPGTRLTVT.

V gene TRBV7-9 combines with J gene TRBJ1-2; maybe TRBD1 (5 bases). V was cut by 5 bases and J by 6 bases, with 13 bases left in between. This CDR3 contains 13 residues. The germline V gene has CDR1 SEHNR and CDR2 FQNEAQ (reference sequence). The CDR3 DNA reads as TGTGCCAGCAGCACCACACAGGTGGATGGCTACACCTTC. Translating it yields CASSTTQVDGYTF.

The rearrangement links TRBV27 to TRBJ2-6; perhaps D is TRBD1 or TRBD2 (5 bases each). The CDR3 has 16 residues. V was pared by 6 bases and J by 6 bases, with 18 bases between. The germline CDR1 and CDR2 sequences are MNHEY and SMNVEV (reference sequence). CDR3 bases: TGTGCCAGCAGCCCCCGTTTGCCAGGGACGGCCAACGTCCTGACTTTC. Its translation: CASSPRLPGTANVLTF. The full variable domain, with the rest looked up from reference TRBV27 and TRBJ2-6, is EAQVTQNPRYLITVTGKKLTVTCSQNMNHEYMSWYRQDPGLGLRQIYYSMNVEVTDKGDVPEGYKVSRKEKRNFPLILESPSPNQTSLYFCASSPRLPGTANVLTFGAGSRLTVL.